The clone carrying this T cell receptor (beta chain) was seen repeatedly, ten times or more. This sample was included in a study of T cells in Graves' hyperthyroidism and ophthalmopathy. Germline loops: CDR1 MNHEY, CDR2 SVGEGT. The CDR3 runs to 14 residues. The V and J ends lost 2 bases and 3 bases, in that order; junction bases with no gene match: 4. Amplification of TCR beta CDR3 regions used RNA as the template. Carried out on the TCR CDR3, a first-round RT-PCR used the HTBI primer set. TCRdb passed the multiplex PCR reads through MiXCR, listing each CDR3 protein once. In the table there are a few hundred thousand distinct CDR3 sequences, roughly 46% of which are singletons. Graves' hyperthyroidism is called stable when ophthalmopathy does not progress within 18 months. Lactation, pregnancy, other autoimmune disease or uncontrolled infection excluded patients. The study based diagnoses on clinical symptoms, serum thyroxine and TRAb, thyroid ultrasound and orbital computed tomography.

The sequencing input was peripheral blood or thyroid tissue (not recorded which). The origin of this receptor is a woman aged 18-29 years with Graves' hyperthyroidism. The chain employs TRBV6-2 or TRBV6-3 and TRBJ2-7; 7 bases map to TRBD2. The CDR3 region has the DNA TGTGCCAGCAGTTACCGCAGGGAGGGCTACGAGCAGTACTTC. It codes for CASSYRREGYEQYF.